This entry features one TCR beta chain sequence. The data were taken from a study of T cell changes during pregnancy in multiple sclerosis. The CDR3 consists of 15 residues. Germline CDR1 LNHNV, CDR2 YYDKDF (reference sequence). Trimming took 0 bases from V and 8 from J, leaving 16 bases between them. Profiled with immunoSEQ multiplex PCR; TCRdb holds only in-frame clones, not every one. Among 40,000 to 45,000 clones listed, 90% to 95% were seen once. This sample comprised CD4+ T cells from peripheral blood mononuclear cells, obtained before pregnancy. The chain combines TRBV15 with TRBJ1-2; no reliable D call. This receptor was identified in a female donor with multiple sclerosis, enrolled in a pregnancy study. DNA for the CDR3: TGTGCCACCAGCAGAGATCAGGCCCTAATTCAGGGCTACACCTTC. Translated: CATSRDQALIQGYTF. The entire variable domain, with the rest obtained from reference TRBV15 and TRBJ1-2, is as follows: DAMVIQNPRYQVTQFGKPVTLSCSQTLNHNVMYWYQQKSSQAPKLLFHYYDKDFNNEADTPDNFQSRRPNTSFCFLDIRSPGLGDTAMYLCATSRDQALIQGYTFGSGTRLTVV.